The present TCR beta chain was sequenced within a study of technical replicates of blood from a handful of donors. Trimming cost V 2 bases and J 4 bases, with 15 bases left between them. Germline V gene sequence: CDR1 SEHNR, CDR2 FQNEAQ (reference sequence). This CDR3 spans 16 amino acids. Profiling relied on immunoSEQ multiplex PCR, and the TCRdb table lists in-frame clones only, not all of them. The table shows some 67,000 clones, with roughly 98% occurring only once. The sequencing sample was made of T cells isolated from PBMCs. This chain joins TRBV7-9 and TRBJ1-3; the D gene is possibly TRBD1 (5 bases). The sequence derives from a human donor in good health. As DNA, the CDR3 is TGTGCCAGCAGCTTATGGGTGCAGGGATTGGGAAACACCATATATTTT. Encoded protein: CASSLWVQGLGNTIYF.